These 23 T cell receptor beta chains were sequenced from one sample in a study of T-cell memory formation after mild COVID-19. Using its own MiXCR run on the 5' RACE reads, TCRdb lists one record per CDR3 protein. The data contain approximately 82,000 distinct CDR3 sequences, 13% of them singletons. The sequenced sample was PBMCs or a T cell subset sorted from them (not recorded which). Source of these receptors: a man aged 18 to 30 who had mild COVID-19 (a few samples of this study predate the infection). Cell type and time point are not known.

This clonotype was recorded many times. This chain connects TRBV29-1 to TRBJ2-7, with D hard to call. Between the trimmed V and J ends, which lost 1 base and 1 base, there was a span of 5 bases. The CDR3 contains 12 residues. Germline V gene data show CDR1 as SQVTM and CDR2 as ANQGSEA. CDR3 loop: CSVEGDSYEQYF. The CDR3, as DNA: TGCAGCGTTGAAGGGGATTCCTACGAGCAGTACTTC.

The rearrangement links TRBV4-3 to TRBJ2-2; 7 bases map to TRBD1. Germline V gene lookup returns CDR1 LGHNA and CDR2 YSLEER. V lost 5 bases, J lost 4 bases, and 4 bases stayed unmatched. The length of the CDR3 is 14 residues. The CDR3 protein is CASSGTDLTGELFF. DNA of the CDR3: TGCGCCAGCAGCGGGACAGACCTCACCGGGGAGCTGTTTTTT.

At least ten counts were recorded for this clonotype. J is TRBJ2-2 and V is TRBV12-3 or TRBV12-4; D is perhaps TRBD2 (6 bases). The CDR3 is made up of 14 amino acids. Between the trimmed V and J ends, which lost 8 bases and 4 bases, there was a span of 14 bases. In nucleotides, the CDR3 is TGTGCCAGCTTGGCGGGGTTTGTCACCGGGGAGCTGTTTTTT. This gives the protein CASLAGFVTGELFF.

The chain couples TRBV7-2 to TRBJ2-7, with D uncertain. The CDR3 has 12 residues. Trimming stripped 2 bases from V and 3 bases from J, with 5 bases between. Germline V gives CDR1 SGHTA, CDR2 FQGNSA. This CDR3 reads CASSLNGYEQYF. DNA for the CDR3: TGTGCCAGCAGCTTAAACGGCTACGAGCAGTACTTC.

This clonotype was found a few times. V gene TRBV7-8 combines with J gene TRBJ2-1; 10 bases fit TRBD1. Trimming removed 4 bases from V and 4 bases from J; junction bases left unmatched: 7. This CDR3 has 16 residues. Germline V lookup: CDR1 SGHVS, CDR2 FQNEAQ. CDR3 nucleotide sequence: TGTGCCAGCAGCTCCCGCCGGGACAGGGGATACAATGAGCAGTTCTTC. This encodes CASSSRRDRGYNEQFF.

The chain joins TRBV5-8 to TRBJ2-2; 11 bases match TRBD1. Unmatched junction bases numbered 6, after V lost 0 bases and J lost 2 bases. Looked up from germline, CDR1 is SGHTS and CDR2 is YDEGEE. This CDR3 has 18 residues. The CDR3 nucleotides read TGTGCCAGCAGCTTGGTTGTTCGGACAGGGGGCAACACCGGGGAGCTGTTTTTT. This sequence encodes CASSLVVRTGGNTGELFF.

The genes are TRBV12-3 or TRBV12-4 and TRBJ2-2; TRBD2 is a possible D gene (7 bases). The CDR3 covers 16 residues. Trimming removed 6 bases at V and 6 bases at J, with 20 bases between. CDR3 in DNA: TGTGCCAGCAGCACGTCCCGGGGGGCGCGGGCCGGGGAGCTGTTTTTT. Its translation is CASSTSRGARAGELFF.

The CDR3 DNA reads TGCGCCAGCAGCCCAGGGTCCCCCTTCTCGCTTTACAATGAGCAGTTCTTC. Its translation is CASSPGSPFSLYNEQFF. The V gene is TRBV5-1, the J gene TRBJ2-1, with D tentatively TRBD1 (5 bases). Germline CDR1 SGHRS, CDR2 YFSETQ. V gave up 4 bases and J gave up 4 bases, with 21 bases separating them. This CDR3 is built from 17 residues.

This sequence joins TRBV7-2 and TRBJ2-1; D not resolved. This CDR3 has 13 amino acids. Trimming cost V 2 bases and J 6 bases, with 8 bases left between them. Germline V gene data show CDR1 as SGHTA and CDR2 as FQGNSA. In DNA form, the CDR3 reads TGTGCCAGCAGCTTATGGGCCTCCAATGAGCAGTTCTTC. This codes for CASSLWASNEQFF. Filled out from reference TRBV7-2 and TRBJ2-1, the complete variable domain reads GAGVSQSPSNKVTEKGKDVELRCDPISGHTALYWYRQSLGQGLEFLIYFQGNSAPDKSGLPSDRFSAERTGGSVSTLTIQRTQQEDSAVYLCASSLWASNEQFFGPGTRLTVL.

Only a few counts were recorded for this clonotype. The rearrangement joins TRBV18 to TRBJ2-7, with 9 bases identical to TRBD1. Germline assignment: CDR1 KGHSH and CDR2 LQKENI. V lost 3 bases and J lost 5; bases outside the gene matches: 2. This CDR3 contains 13 residues. The CDR3 here is CASSPTGGHEQYF. For the CDR3, the DNA is TGTGCCAGCTCACCTACAGGGGGCCACGAGCAGTACTTC.

The chain is built from TRBV2 and TRBJ1-4, with 10 nucleotides matching TRBD1. The CDR3 extends over 14 amino acids. Looked up from germline, CDR1 is SNHLY and CDR2 is FYNNEI. V lost 8 bases to trimming and J lost 6 bases; unmatched junction nucleotides: 6. The CDR3 loop reads CASGPGTGDEKLFF. CDR3 coding DNA: TGTGCCAGCGGACCCGGGACAGGGGATGAAAAACTGTTTTTT.

The genes are TRBV6-2 or TRBV6-3 and TRBJ1-4; D is possibly TRBD1 (5 bases). V was clipped by 3 bases and J by 8 bases, with 28 bases between them. The CDR3 is 19 amino acids. Germline V gene sequence: CDR1 MNHEY, CDR2 SVGEGT. The CDR3 here is CASSYSLFTDSKAKEKLFF. DNA for the CDR3: TGTGCCAGCAGTTATTCGTTATTCACCGACAGCAAAGCCAAGGAAAAACTGTTTTTT.

This clonotype has a handful of counts. This may be a read error: a much more frequent sequence differs by one nucleotide. This rearrangement joins TRBV13 to TRBJ1-1; unclear D gene. The CDR3 is 13 amino acids. The germline CDR1 and CDR2 sequences are PRHDT and FYEKMQ (reference sequence). The chain's CDR3 is CASSLTGNAEAFF. DNA of the CDR3: TGTGCCAGCAGCTTAACGGGGAACGCTGAAGCTTTCTTT.

This clonotype was seen repeatedly, ten times or more. This chain links TRBV12-3 or TRBV12-4 with TRBJ1-2; D ambiguous. Trimming removed 5 bases from V and 3 bases from J, with 19 bases in between. This CDR3 is built from 16 residues. The CDR3 protein is CASSPTGPQTYYGYTF. The CDR3 nucleotides are TGTGCCAGCAGTCCAACCGGGCCTCAGACCTACTATGGCTACACCTTC.

The J gene is TRBJ2-3, the V gene TRBV20-1; TRBD2 matches at 7 bases. The V gene end was trimmed by 6 bases and the J gene end by 9 bases; junction bases not matched to a gene: 15. Germline CDR1 and CDR2: DFQATT and SNEGSKA (reference sequence). The CDR3 totals 14 residues. Written as DNA, the CDR3 is TGCAGTGCCCGTCGGAGCGGGGCTATGGGAACGCAGTATTTT. This encodes CSARRSGAMGTQYF.

This clonotype was counted between two and nine times. The chain combines TRBV4-1 with TRBJ1-5; D uncertain. The CDR3 consists of 13 residues. With 1 base removed from V and 3 bases from J, the gap between germline ends came to 4 bases. Germline V gene lookup returns CDR1 MGHRA and CDR2 YSYEKL. CDR3 sequence: CASSQGNNQPQHF. The CDR3 nucleotides read TGCGCCAGCAGCCAAGGGAACAATCAGCCCCAGCATTTT.

This clonotype was recorded at least ten times. CDR3 sequence: CASSLGLAGGTDTQYF. The CDR3 coding sequence is TGTGCCAGCAGCTTAGGCCTAGCGGGGGGCACAGATACGCAGTATTTT. The chain joins TRBV13 to TRBJ2-3, with 10 bases identical to TRBD2. V lost 0 bases and J lost 1; bases outside the gene matches: 1. Germline CDR1 is PRHDT and CDR2 is FYEKMQ (reference sequence). The CDR3 is 16 amino acids.

This clonotype was seen a few times. The gene calls are TRBV7-9 and TRBJ1-1, with a possible D match to TRBD1 (6 bases). Per germline, CDR1 SEHNR and CDR2 FQNEAQ (reference sequence). V dropped 4 bases and J dropped 0 bases, with 18 bases sitting between them. The CDR3 sequence is 17 residues long. The CDR3 DNA is TGTGCCAGCAGCTCCCTGGGGTGGGGGCTAATGAACACTGAAGCTTTCTTT. Its translation: CASSSLGWGLMNTEAFF.

The sample holds a few counts of this clonotype. V gene TRBV4-1 combines with J gene TRBJ2-1; 7 bases agree with TRBD2. The CDR3 loop spans 13 amino acids. J gave up 10 bases and V 2 bases, and 5 bases lay outside the gene matches. Looked up from germline, CDR1 is MGHRA and CDR2 is YSYEKL. The CDR3 bases are TGCGCCAGCAGCCAACGCCTAGCGGAAGAGCAGTTCTTC. It specifies CASSQRLAEEQFF.

The chain employs TRBV20-1 and TRBJ2-7, with TRBD2 as a possible D gene (5 bases). Germline V CDR1 and CDR2: DFQATT, SNEGSKA (reference sequence). The CDR3 consists of 14 residues. Deletions cut 4 bases from V and 1 base from J, with 14 bases between. The CDR3 protein is CSATTFWTSYEQYV. The CDR3 region has the DNA TGCAGTGCTACAACCTTTTGGACTTCCTACGAGCAGTACGTC.

This clonotype was counted ten times or more. The DNA for the CDR3 is TGTGCCAGCAGCTTATCGTCCGGGACTAGTTTATACGAGCAGTACTTC. As protein: CASSLSSGTSLYEQYF. The rearrangement links TRBV7-9 to TRBJ2-7, with 8 nucleotides matching TRBD2. The CDR3 has 16 residues. J lost 4 bases, V lost 2 bases, and 10 bases had no gene match. Germline lookup yields CDR1 SEHNR and CDR2 FQNEAQ (reference sequence). The full variable domain, rest sourced from reference TRBV7-9 and TRBJ2-7, is DTGVSQNPRHKITKRGQNVTFRCDPISEHNRLYWYRQTLGQGPEFLTYFQNEAQLEKSRLLSDRFSAERPKGSFSTLEIQRTEQGDSAMYLCASSLSSGTSLYEQYFGPGTRLTVT.

The rearrangement uses TRBV29-1 and TRBJ1-1, with D unclear. Germline V CDR1 and CDR2: SQVTM, ANQGSEA. The CDR3 spans 11 residues. CDR3 DNA sequence: TGCAGTGCGGAACAGAACACTGAAGCTTTCTTT. Encoded protein: CSAEQNTEAFF.

This clonotype was picked up many times. The chain has TRBV12-3 or TRBV12-4 and TRBJ2-2; perhaps TRBD1 as D (5 bases). The ends were cut back, 7 bases at V and 5 bases at J, with 11 bases in the middle. This CDR3 is 13 amino acids long. The CDR3 loop reads CASKRPGTGELFF. The CDR3 DNA reads TGTGCCAGCAAAAGGCCAGGGACCGGGGAGCTGTTTTTT.